Listed below are T cell receptor beta chains from one sample, sequenced in a study of blood T cell repertoires in COVID-19. Profiling relied on immunoSEQ multiplex PCR, and the TCRdb table lists in-frame clones only, not all of them. The table shows 300,000 to 400,000 clones, with roughly 90% occurring only once. Sequenced input: peripheral blood. The receptors shown here come from a woman aged 30 to 39 with COVID-19, enrolled during active disease. Each CDR3 is given with its conserved first and last residue. A D gene is named only where the DNA matches it firmly. The size field is filled for only some rows; it gives once, few, many or a size class.

abundance: NA
d_gene: TRBD1
v_gene: TRBV3-1/TRBV3-2
CDR3aa: CASSQGGQGFQPQHF

abundance: NA
d_gene: NA
v_gene: TRBV27
CDR3aa: CASNLLQGGGEAFF

abundance: NA
d_gene: TRBD2
v_gene: TRBV11-2
CDR3aa: CASSPGLAGGEQFF

abundance: NA
d_gene: NA
v_gene: TRBV19
CDR3aa: CASSIQGLYGYTF

abundance: NA
d_gene: TRBD1
v_gene: TRBV7-3
CDR3aa: CASSLFQGANSPLHF

abundance: once
d_gene: NA
v_gene: TRBV14
CDR3aa: CASSQGLNQPQHF

abundance: NA
d_gene: NA
v_gene: TRBV21-1
CDR3aa: CASSKASGRTNYGYTF

abundance: NA
d_gene: NA
v_gene: TRBV29-1
CDR3aa: CSVPGETEFYGYTF

abundance: NA
d_gene: NA
v_gene: TRBV4-1
CDR3aa: CASSQGRRRSNTEAFF

abundance: NA
d_gene: TRBD1
v_gene: TRBV2
CDR3aa: CASSGGQGAFSGANVLTF

abundance: once
d_gene: NA
v_gene: TRBV29-1
CDR3aa: CSVGIGEANYGYTF

abundance: NA
d_gene: TRBD1
v_gene: TRBV28
CDR3aa: CASIPGTGSYNEQFF

abundance: many
d_gene: TRBD1
v_gene: TRBV9
CDR3aa: CASSPQGAGNTIYF

abundance: NA
d_gene: TRBD2
v_gene: TRBV5-1
CDR3aa: CASSLGTSGYATQETQYF

abundance: once
d_gene: TRBD2
v_gene: TRBV19
CDR3aa: CASRTSGPSYNEQFF

abundance: NA
d_gene: NA
v_gene: TRBV3-1/TRBV3-2
CDR3aa: CASSHRDTTEAFF